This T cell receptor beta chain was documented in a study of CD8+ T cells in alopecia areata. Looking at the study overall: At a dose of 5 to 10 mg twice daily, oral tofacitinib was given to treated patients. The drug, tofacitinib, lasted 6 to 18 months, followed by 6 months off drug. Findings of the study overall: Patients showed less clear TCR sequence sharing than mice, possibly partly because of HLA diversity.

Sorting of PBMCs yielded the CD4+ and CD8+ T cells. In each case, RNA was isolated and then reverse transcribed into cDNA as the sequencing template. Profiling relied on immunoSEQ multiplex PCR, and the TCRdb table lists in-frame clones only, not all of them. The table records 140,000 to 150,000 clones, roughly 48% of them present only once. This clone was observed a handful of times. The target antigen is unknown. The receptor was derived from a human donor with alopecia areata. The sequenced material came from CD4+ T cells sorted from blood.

The CDR3 DNA follows: TGCGCCAGCAGCCCGAGACTAGCAAGTGACGAGCAGTTCTTC. Its translation is CASSPRLASDEQFF. The chain uses TRBV5-1 and TRBJ2-1, with 7 bases that match TRBD2. This CDR3 has 14 residues. Germline CDR1 is SGHRS and CDR2 is YFSETQ. Germline trimming cut 4 bases from V and 10 bases from J; bases unmatched to any gene: 11.